This passage covers 32 T cell receptor beta chains from one sample sequenced in a study of cytomegalovirus exposure and HLA in healthy donors. PCR amplification relied on 60 Vbeta primers (plus 13 Jbeta primers). TCRdb's table, derived via immunoSEQ multiplex PCR, lists solely in-frame clones and lacks some. The table has some 180,000 clones, around 86% seen once; the top ten hold under 3%. Sequencing was done on a sample of PBMCs. These receptors were obtained from a male donor in good health and CMV-seronegative.

This chain connects TRBV11-2 to TRBJ2-2; 8 bases agree with TRBD1. CDR3 length equals 17 residues. Unmatched junction bases numbered 12, after V lost 6 bases and J lost 3 bases. Germline assignment: CDR1 SGHAT and CDR2 FQNNGV. CDR3 DNA sequence: TGTGCCAGCAGGGAGGGACAGGCCTGGGGATACACCGGGGAGCTGTTTTTT. It translates to CASREGQAWGYTGELFF.

The gene calls are TRBV6-1 and TRBJ1-1; tentative D call: TRBD1 (6 bases). Per the germline V gene, CDR1 is MNHNS and CDR2 is SASEGT. This CDR3 contains 13 residues. V lost 6 bases and J 2 bases, leaving 10 bases between the germline ends. This CDR3 reads CASRRQDNTEAFF. CDR3 nucleotides: TGTGCCAGCAGAAGACAGGATAACACTGAAGCTTTCTTT.

The J gene is TRBJ1-5, the V gene TRBV19; TRBD1 is a possible D gene (5 bases). CDR1 is LNHDA, CDR2 SQIVND, per germline (reference sequence). This CDR3 comprises 14 residues. Trimming removed 5 bases at V and 6 bases at J, with 14 bases between. The chain's CDR3 is CASSVRQGGQPQHF. The DNA of the CDR3 is TGTGCCAGTAGTGTTCGGCAGGGCGGTCAGCCCCAGCATTTT.

The J gene is TRBJ1-5, the V gene TRBV19; D not resolved. V gave up 1 base and J gave up 6 bases, with 16 bases separating them. Germline V CDR1 and CDR2: LNHDA, SQIVND (reference sequence). This CDR3 is 16 amino acids long. The CDR3 spells CASSIAGRGTGQPQHF. The CDR3 nucleotides read TGTGCCAGTAGTATAGCGGGTCGGGGTACCGGTCAGCCCCAGCATTTT.

The chain links TRBV5-8 to TRBJ2-3; the match to TRBD2 covers 7 bases. Germline lookup yields CDR1 SGHTS and CDR2 YDEGEE. The J segment lost 5 bases and the V segment lost 2 bases, leaving 5 bases of the junction unmatched. The CDR3 is 14 amino acids. CDR3 region: CASSLKASGDTQYF. CDR3 nucleotide sequence: TGTGCCAGCAGCTTAAAGGCTAGCGGAGATACGCAGTATTTT.

This chain joins TRBV19 and TRBJ1-6; a possible D gene is TRBD1 (6 bases). Germline lookup yields CDR1 LNHDA and CDR2 SQIVND (reference sequence). Trimming pared 5 bases from V and 7 bases from J, leaving 15 bases between. The CDR3 consists of 15 residues. The CDR3 DNA sequence: TGTGCCAGTAGTGTGCCGGGACACGGCAATTCACCCCTCCACTTT. As protein: CASSVPGHGNSPLHF.

The chain couples TRBV25-1 to TRBJ2-3, with D maybe TRBD2 (5 bases). V dropped 3 bases and J dropped 1 base, with 20 bases sitting between them. CDR1 and CDR2 (germline): MGHDK, SYGVNS. CDR3 length: 18 amino acids. This CDR3 reads CASSDSGVVSGGTDTQYF. The CDR3 region has the DNA TGTGCCAGCAGTGATTCCGGGGTGGTTAGTGGTGGCACAGATACGCAGTATTTT.

As DNA, the CDR3 is TGTGCCAGTAGCCTAGGGGGCAGGGGCAATCAGCCCCAGCATTTT. As protein: CASSLGGRGNQPQHF. This sequence joins TRBV19 and TRBJ1-5, with TRBD1 matching over 7 bases. Germline CDR1 is LNHDA and CDR2 is SQIVND (reference sequence). The CDR3 is 15 residues long. The ends lost 6 bases at V and 2 bases at J; junction bases unmatched: 7.

The V call is TRBV27, the J call TRBJ2-2, with 7 bases that match TRBD1. The germline V gene has CDR1 MNHEY and CDR2 SMNVEV (reference sequence). Trimming cost V 5 bases and J 1 base; bases outside gene matches: 16. The CDR3 consists of 19 residues. The CDR3 nucleotides are TGTGCCAGCAGTCCTTTGATTACTCCTGACAGGGTGAACACCGGGGAGCTGTTTTTT. It codes for CASSPLITPDRVNTGELFF.

The chain combines TRBV30 with TRBJ2-5; tentative D call: TRBD2 (5 bases). The germline V and J ends were trimmed by 3 bases and 6 bases, with 14 bases remaining between them. The CDR3 extends over 13 amino acids. Looked up from germline, CDR1 is GTSNPN and CDR2 is SVGIG (reference sequence). The CDR3 nucleotides are TGTGCCTGGAGATCAGGTAGAGGGAAGACCCAGTACTTC. It encodes CAWRSGRGKTQYF.

The genes are TRBV25-1 and TRBJ2-3, with TRBD1 identical over 11 bases. Germline V gives CDR1 MGHDK, CDR2 SYGVNS. Germline trimming cut 7 bases from V and 3 bases from J; bases unmatched to any gene: 6. The CDR3 loop spans 15 amino acids. In nucleotides, the CDR3 is TGTGCCAGCACCTTAGGGACAGGGGGGACAGATACGCAGTATTTT. This translates into CASTLGTGGTDTQYF.

The chain uses TRBV6-5 and TRBJ1-1, with 11 bases matching TRBD1. The CDR3 length is 15 residues. Germline assignment: CDR1 MNHEY and CDR2 SVGAGI. The V segment lost 2 bases and the J segment 3 bases; nucleotides outside the gene matches: 2. CDR3 nucleotides: TGTGCCAGCAGTTACGAGGGACAGGGGGACACTGAAGCTTTCTTT. The encoded protein is CASSYEGQGDTEAFF.

The chain has TRBV5-4 and TRBJ1-6; D is perhaps TRBD1 (6 bases). The CDR3 totals 16 residues. CDR1 is SGHNT, CDR2 YYREEE, per germline (reference sequence). V lost 1 base and J 10 bases, leaving 18 bases between the germline ends. In DNA form, the CDR3 reads TGTGCCAGCAGCTTGTTAAGGGCGGGGGCCAACTCACCCCTCCACTTT. Amino acids: CASSLLRAGANSPLHF.

V and J are TRBV10-3 and TRBJ1-5; D is undetermined. The CDR3 loop spans 15 amino acids. V was cut by 2 bases and J by 7 bases, with 15 bases left in between. From germline, CDR1 is ENHRY and CDR2 SYGVKD. The CDR3: CAISEKVVAGQPQHF. DNA of the CDR3: TGTGCCATCAGTGAGAAGGTTGTCGCGGGCCAGCCCCAGCATTTT.

This rearrangement joins TRBV4-1 to TRBJ1-6; D not resolved. The CDR3 is 15 residues long. V was cut by 0 bases and J by 0 bases, with 3 bases left in between. Germline V lookup: CDR1 MGHRA, CDR2 YSYEKL. For the CDR3, the DNA is TGCGCCAGCAGCCAAGAGAGCTCCTATAATTCACCCCTCCACTTT. Residues: CASSQESSYNSPLHF.

The rearrangement links TRBV5-1 to TRBJ2-1, with D possibly being TRBD2 (6 bases). V was trimmed by 2 bases and J by 6 bases, leaving 15 bases between them. The CDR3 length is 15 residues. Germline values: CDR1 SGHRS, CDR2 YFSETQ. The CDR3 spells CASSFGGISLNEQFF. In DNA, the CDR3 is TGCGCCAGCAGCTTTGGGGGGATTTCCCTCAATGAGCAGTTCTTC. The full variable domain, in which reference TRBV5-1 and TRBJ2-1 provide the parts outside the CDR3, is KAGVTQTPRYLIKTRGQQVTLSCSPISGHRSVSWYQQTPGQGLQFLFEYFSETQRNKGNFPGRFSGRQFSNSRSEMNVSTLELGDSALYLCASSFGGISLNEQFFGPGTRLTVL.

V usage is TRBV5-4 and J usage is TRBJ2-1; 12 bases fit TRBD2. From germline, CDR1 is SGHNT and CDR2 YYREEE (reference sequence). The CDR3 covers 15 residues. The V and J ends lost 4 bases and 7 bases, in that order; junction bases with no gene match: 6. The CDR3 loop reads CASSPLAGGRNEQFF. DNA for the CDR3: TGTGCCAGCAGCCCGCTAGCGGGGGGGAGGAATGAGCAGTTCTTC.

The V and J genes are TRBV19 and TRBJ2-7, with 8 bases that match TRBD1. V was pared by 6 bases and J by 5 bases, with 9 bases of the junction left unmatched. The CDR3 has 14 residues. CDR1 and CDR2 (germline): LNHDA, SQIVND (reference sequence). The CDR3 here is CASRARGLGNEQYF. CDR3 DNA sequence: TGTGCCAGTAGGGCCAGGGGGCTAGGGAACGAGCAGTACTTC. Full variable domain (remainder filled in from reference TRBV19 and TRBJ2-7): DGGITQSPKYLFRKEGQNVTLSCEQNLNHDAMYWYRQDPGQGLRLIYYSQIVNDFQKGDIAEGYSVSREKKESFPLTVTSAQKNPTAFYLCASRARGLGNEQYFGPGTRLTVT.

The V gene is TRBV1, the J gene TRBJ1-4. TRBV1 is given as a pseudogene. The CDR3 covers 15 residues. CDR3: CTSSQHRATNEKLFF. In nucleotides, the CDR3 is TGCACCAGCAGCCAACACCGCGCAACTAATGAAAAACTGTTTTTT.

CDR3 loop: CASSLNTGALTGELFF. CDR3 DNA sequence: TGTGCCAGCAGTCTCAACACAGGGGCGTTAACCGGGGAGCTGTTTTTT. The chain combines TRBV27 with TRBJ2-2; 7 positions agree with TRBD1. CDR1 is MNHEY, CDR2 SMNVEV, per germline (reference sequence). Trimming cost V 5 bases and J 5 bases; bases outside gene matches: 11. The CDR3 spans 16 residues.

The chain joins TRBV6-1 to TRBJ2-1; D unresolved. This CDR3 has 13 amino acids. Germline CDR1 is MNHNS and CDR2 is SASEGT. V lost 4 bases and J 8 bases, leaving 12 bases between the germline ends. The CDR3 loop reads CASSVERGDEQFF. In nucleotides, the CDR3 is TGTGCCAGCAGTGTGGAGCGCGGTGATGAGCAGTTCTTC.

This clone was seen once. This sequence joins TRBV13 and TRBJ1-3; 7 bases align to TRBD1. CDR1 and CDR2 (germline): PRHDT, FYEKMQ (reference sequence). V was pared by 6 bases and J by 0 bases, with 5 bases of the junction left unmatched. The CDR3 spans 15 residues. The DNA of the CDR3 is TGTGCCAGCAGGAAACAGGGGAACTCTGGAAACACCATATATTTT. It codes for CASRKQGNSGNTIYF. Filled out from reference TRBV13 and TRBJ1-3, the complete variable domain reads AAGVIQSPRHLIKEKRETATLKCYPIPRHDTVYWYQQGPGQDPQFLISFYEKMQSDKGSIPDRFSAQQFSDYHSELNMSSLELGDSALYFCASRKQGNSGNTIYFGEGSWLTVV.

The chain couples TRBV6-5 to TRBJ1-5, with D maybe TRBD1 (5 bases). V shed 6 bases and J shed 0 bases, with 9 bases lying between them. The germline V gene has CDR1 MNHEY and CDR2 SVGAGI. CDR3 length: 14 residues. The CDR3 sequence: CASRTQGSNQPQHF. CDR3 in DNA: TGTGCCAGCAGGACCCAGGGTAGCAATCAGCCCCAGCATTTT.

The V and J genes are TRBV5-4 and TRBJ2-7; D perhaps matches TRBD1 (5 bases). The germline V gene encodes CDR1 SGHNT and CDR2 YYREEE (reference sequence). This CDR3 is built from 15 residues. Trimming pared 0 bases from V and 2 bases from J, leaving 12 bases between. The CDR3 sequence: CASSLGPVGPYEQYF. The CDR3 DNA reads as TGTGCCAGCAGCTTGGGCCCGGTGGGGCCCTACGAGCAGTACTTC.

V gene TRBV6-4 combines with J gene TRBJ2-2, with a weak D call TRBD2 (5 bases). V shed 5 bases and J shed 1 base, with 11 bases lying between them. The germline gives CDR1 MRHNA, CDR2 SNTAGT. This CDR3 has 15 residues. The CDR3 nucleotides are TGTGCCAGCAGTCCTCGCAGCGGGAACACCGGGGAGCTGTTTTTT. It translates to CASSPRSGNTGELFF.

The chain has TRBV2 and TRBJ2-1; 12 bases agree with TRBD2. Losses at the gene ends were 4 bases for V and 7 bases for J; bases not matched to a gene: 2. The CDR3 consists of 14 residues. Germline values: CDR1 SNHLY, CDR2 FYNNEI. CDR3 nucleotide sequence: TGTGCCAGCAGTGGACTAGCGGGGGTGAATGAGCAGTTCTTC. Translation gives CASSGLAGVNEQFF.

The chain has TRBV18 and TRBJ1-2; D gene uncertain. Looked up from germline, CDR1 is KGHSH and CDR2 is LQKENI. Trimming took 3 bases from V and 3 from J, leaving 14 bases between them. The CDR3 totals 15 residues. This CDR3 reads CASSPRAAADYGYTF. The DNA for the CDR3 is TGTGCCAGCTCACCCAGAGCTGCAGCGGACTATGGCTACACCTTC.

The gene calls are TRBV18 and TRBJ1-6; D unresolved. The CDR3 is made up of 16 amino acids. The V gene lost 3 bases and the J gene lost 3 bases, with 12 bases spanning the gap. The germline V gene has CDR1 KGHSH and CDR2 LQKENI. The CDR3 DNA reads as TGTGCCAGCTCACCCCTTGTGAGCGACTATAATTCACCCCTCCACTTT. Protein product: CASSPLVSDYNSPLHF.

This chain connects TRBV7-9 to TRBJ1-1, with D unclear. The V gene lost 5 bases and the J gene lost 1 base, with 11 bases spanning the gap. This CDR3 has 14 amino acids. Germline V gene data show CDR1 as SEHNR and CDR2 as FQNEAQ (reference sequence). The CDR3, as DNA: TGTGCCAGCAGCCCCCTGGGAGAGAACACTGAAGCTTTCTTT. This encodes CASSPLGENTEAFF.

The V and J genes are TRBV5-6 and TRBJ1-6; 9 bases align to TRBD1. Germline V gene lookup returns CDR1 SGHDT and CDR2 YYEEEE. V shed 4 bases and J 0 bases; nucleotides not matched to a gene: 5. This CDR3 has 17 residues. The CDR3 reads CASSPGTGSSYNSPLHF. The CDR3, as DNA: TGTGCCAGCAGCCCCGGGACAGGGAGCTCCTATAATTCACCCCTCCACTTT.

The chain employs TRBV5-1 and TRBJ2-2, with 7 bases matching TRBD1. CDR1 is SGHRS, CDR2 YFSETQ, per germline. J gave up 14 bases and V 0 bases, and 10 bases lay outside the gene matches. CDR3 length equals 14 residues. The CDR3 DNA reads as TGCGCCAGCAGCTTGGCCCTGGACAGGCCTTTCCTGTTTTTT. This sequence encodes CASSLALDRPFLFF.

Here the CDR3 reads CASSPGTVSSYEQYF. CDR3 DNA sequence: TGCGCCAGCAGCCCCGGGACAGTGAGCTCCTACGAGCAGTACTTC. The chain is built from TRBV5-1 and TRBJ2-7; TRBD1 aligns across 7 bases. The CDR3 extends over 15 amino acids. Germline V CDR1 and CDR2: SGHRS, YFSETQ. J gave up 0 bases and V 4 bases, and 7 bases lay outside the gene matches.